A single sample gave rise to the 13 T cell receptor beta chains below, sequenced in a study of neurological immune-mediated disorders (dated by TCRdb to the late 2010s). The receptor library was made with 5' RACE. Sequencing relied on an Illumina HiSeq 2500. TCRdb trimmed public reads at Q25 via fastp, called clones via MiXCR and kept in-frame beta chains. When rows share a CDR3 protein, they turn into one entry using the most common DNA and genes. The sample table shows 28,000 or so distinct CDR3 sequences, and approximately 12% are seen once. Less than 9% of the sample goes to the ten largest clones. The source material was PBMCs. The receptors were sampled from a man aged 55 to 70 in good health.

This clonotype was seen repeatedly, ten times or more. The chain has TRBV28 and TRBJ2-2, with D perhaps matching TRBD1 (6 bases). This CDR3 is built from 15 residues. Per germline, CDR1 MDHEN and CDR2 SYDVKM. The ends were cut back, 2 bases at V and 6 bases at J, with 13 bases in the middle. CDR3 loop: CASSLKQGGSGELFF. In DNA, the CDR3 is TGTGCCAGCAGTTTAAAACAGGGTGGTTCCGGGGAGCTGTTTTTT.

This clonotype occurred many times. The rearrangement uses TRBV29-1 and TRBJ2-7; TRBD2 matches at 9 bases. Germline lookup yields CDR1 SQVTM and CDR2 ANQGSEA. CDR3 length: 11 residues. V dropped 7 bases and J dropped 2; count of bases not matched to a gene: 0. The CDR3 sequence is CSGLAAYEQYF. The CDR3 coding sequence is TGCAGCGGACTAGCGGCCTACGAGCAGTACTTC.

This clonotype was recorded at least ten times. The rearrangement links TRBV7-8 to TRBJ2-3; D may correspond to TRBD1 or TRBD2 (6 bases each). Per germline, CDR1 SGHVS and CDR2 FQNEAQ. Trimming pared 5 bases from V and 4 bases from J, leaving 22 bases between. This CDR3 spans 17 amino acids. The CDR3 bases are TGTGCCAGCAGCGCAAGAGGGGGGCCTCGGTCCGCAGATACGCAGTATTTT. Protein sequence: CASSARGGPRSADTQYF.

This clonotype has at least ten counts. The J gene is TRBJ1-2, the V gene TRBV10-3; D is unclear. This CDR3 comprises 13 residues. With 2 bases removed from V and 8 bases from J, the gap between germline ends came to 12 bases. Germline V lookup: CDR1 ENHRY, CDR2 SYGVKD. The CDR3 DNA sequence: TGTGCCATCAGTGAGAGCGACTTTCAGGGCTACACCTTC. Amino acid sequence: CAISESDFQGYTF.

This clonotype was recorded many times. The chain couples TRBV10-3 to TRBJ1-1, with 10 bases that match TRBD1. V shed 4 bases and J 4 bases; nucleotides not matched to a gene: 9. The CDR3 runs 16 residues. Germline CDR1 reads ENHRY; CDR2 reads SYGVKD. CDR3 sequence: CAISGGQGYSGTEAFF. CDR3 nucleotide sequence: TGTGCCATCAGTGGGGGACAGGGGTATTCGGGCACTGAAGCTTTCTTT.

The table lists this clonotype with many counts. The rearrangement links TRBV28 to TRBJ1-1; D ambiguous. Deletions cut 0 bases from V and 7 bases from J, with 3 bases between. CDR3 size: 11 residues. CDR1 and CDR2 (germline): MDHEN, SYDVKM. DNA of the CDR3: TGTGCCAGCAGTTTATGGGGTGAAGCTTTCTTT. Translating it yields CASSLWGEAFF.

In this sample, this clonotype turned up many times. J is TRBJ2-7 and V is TRBV11-2; possibly TRBD2 for D (7 bases). The V end lost 5 bases, the J end lost 0 bases, and 17 bases lay between the germline ends. Germline-derived CDR1 and CDR2 are SGHAT and FQNNGV. This CDR3 contains 16 residues. The CDR3 loop is CASSQVGGDNSYEQYF. The DNA for the CDR3 is TGTGCCAGCAGCCAGGTAGGGGGGGACAACTCCTACGAGCAGTACTTC.

This clonotype was recorded many times. The chain joins TRBV5-1 to TRBJ2-5; D uncertain. The CDR3 runs 13 residues. Looked up from germline, CDR1 is SGHRS and CDR2 is YFSETQ. V shed 2 bases and J shed 1 base, with 6 bases lying between them. The CDR3 DNA follows: TGCGCCAGCAGCTTTCTCAGCCAAGAGACCCAGTACTTC. Its translation is CASSFLSQETQYF.

This clonotype was counted a few times. V is TRBV5-1 and J is TRBJ2-1; 12 nucleotides align to TRBD2. J was trimmed by 10 bases and V by 0 bases; bases with no gene match: 8. The CDR3 has 16 residues. Germline lookup yields CDR1 SGHRS and CDR2 YFSETQ. The DNA of the CDR3 is TGCGCCAGCAGCTTGGGGGCTAGCGGGGGGGCGCGGGAGCAGTTCTTC. It specifies CASSLGASGGAREQFF.

This clonotype was observed at least ten times. The chain recombines TRBV10-2 with TRBJ2-7; 8 positions agree with TRBD2. CDR3 length: 15 residues. Germline CDR1 WSHSY, CDR2 SAAADI. V shed 5 bases, J shed 5 bases, and the junction held 11 bases outside the gene matches. In DNA form, the CDR3 reads TGCGCCAGCAGTCCCCTAGCGGGCCAGTACCACGAGCAGTACTTC. It codes for CASSPLAGQYHEQYF.

As to this clonotype: Germline is not matched at one junction end, which may reflect a read error. The chain links TRBV20-1 to TRBJ1-2, with a possible D match to TRBD1 (6 bases). Germline V gene data show CDR1 as DFQATT and CDR2 as SNEGSKA (reference sequence). The CDR3 totals 14 residues. The CDR3, as DNA: TGCAGTGCAATACCGGGGGCACAGAGCTATGGCTACTCCTTC. Amino acids: CSAIPGAQSYGYSF.

This clonotype showed up many times. V and J are TRBV7-3 and TRBJ2-1; D remains ambiguous. From germline, CDR1 is SGHTA and CDR2 FQGTGA. The V and J ends lost 5 bases and 0 bases respectively, with 11 bases between them. The CDR3 has 15 residues. CDR3 region: CASSAYKSSYNEQFF. For the CDR3, the DNA is TGTGCCAGCAGCGCATACAAGAGCTCCTACAATGAGCAGTTCTTC.

This rearrangement joins TRBV4-1 to TRBJ2-2, with 8 bases lining up with TRBD1. Germline-derived CDR1 and CDR2 are MGHRA and YSYEKL. The CDR3 length is 17 residues. The junction had 8 bases not matched to a gene; V was cut back by 3 bases and J by 2 bases. CDR3 in amino acids: CASSHTTGGQNTGELFF. As DNA, the CDR3 is TGCGCCAGCAGCCATACTACAGGGGGACAAAACACCGGGGAGCTGTTTTTT.